The 17 T cell receptor beta chains presented below share a single source sample, sequenced in a study of cytomegalovirus exposure and HLA in healthy donors. PCR employed 60 Vbeta and 13 Jbeta primers. Profiled with immunoSEQ multiplex PCR; TCRdb holds only in-frame clones, not every one. The sample records 45,000 to 65,000 clones, about 70% being singletons. The sample taken for sequencing was PBMCs. These receptor sequences come from a woman aged 45-60 years in good health and CMV-seropositive.

This chain uses TRBV27 with TRBJ2-7; no clear D. Germline V lookup: CDR1 MNHEY, CDR2 SMNVEV (reference sequence). The V end lost 6 bases, the J end lost 2 bases, and 11 bases lay between the germline ends. The CDR3 length is 13 residues. CDR3 in DNA: TGTGCCAGCAGCTTGGAGTACCCCTACGAGCAGTACTTC. As protein: CASSLEYPYEQYF.

J is TRBJ1-2 and V is TRBV11-2; TRBD1 aligns across 7 bases. Germline V lookup: CDR1 SGHAT, CDR2 FQNNGV. This CDR3 comprises 12 residues. Germline trimming cut 5 bases from V and 7 bases from J; bases unmatched to any gene: 4. The CDR3 region has the DNA TGTGCCAGCAGCGTCAACAGGGGTGGCTACACCTTC. Translation gives CASSVNRGGYTF.

The J gene is TRBJ2-3, the V gene TRBV4-1; 9 bases map to TRBD1. V was clipped by 1 base and J by 5 bases; unmatched bases: 1. This CDR3 is built from 14 residues. Germline values: CDR1 MGHRA, CDR2 YSYEKL. DNA of the CDR3: TGCGCCAGCAGCCAAGGACAGGGGGTAGATACGCAGTATTTT. Translation gives CASSQGQGVDTQYF.

This CDR3 reads CASRKGGADGYTF. The CDR3 DNA reads as TGCGCCAGCAGAAAAGGGGGCGCGGATGGCTACACCTTC. This chain connects TRBV10-2 to TRBJ1-2; TRBD1 aligns across 7 bases. Looked up from germline, CDR1 is WSHSY and CDR2 is SAAADI. The V segment lost 6 bases and the J segment 6 bases; nucleotides outside the gene matches: 7. This CDR3 is 13 amino acids long.

The V and J genes are TRBV29-1 and TRBJ2-1; a weak D match, TRBD2 (6 bases). V lost 1 base to trimming and J lost 2 bases, with 9 bases between them. Germline V gene data show CDR1 as SQVTM and CDR2 as ANQGSEA. This CDR3 spans 14 amino acids. The DNA of the CDR3 is TGCAGCGTTGAAGGGCGGGACGCCTACAATGAGCAGTTCTTC. As protein: CSVEGRDAYNEQFF.

The V call is TRBV5-4, the J call TRBJ1-2, with no clear D. CDR1 is SGHNT, CDR2 YYREEE, per germline (reference sequence). This CDR3 is built from 14 residues. The germline V and J ends were trimmed by 0 bases and 3 bases, with 9 bases remaining between them. The CDR3 region has the DNA TGTGCCAGCAGCTTGGAGCGTGCCTACTATGGCTACACCTTC. This codes for CASSLERAYYGYTF.

This clone was detected ten times or more. V and J are TRBV7-9 and TRBJ1-3; 7 bases are a match to TRBD1. CDR1 SEHNR and CDR2 FQNEAQ come from the germline V gene (reference sequence). This CDR3 has 18 residues. The V gene end was trimmed by 5 bases and the J gene end by 2 bases; junction bases not matched to a gene: 15. The CDR3 spells CASSPRQGAPSPGNTIYF. CDR3 coding DNA: TGTGCCAGCAGCCCACGACAGGGTGCGCCGTCCCCTGGAAACACCATATATTTT.

This clone has just a few counts. This chain links TRBV5-1 with TRBJ1-2, with D perhaps TRBD1 (5 bases). Germline V gene lookup returns CDR1 SGHRS and CDR2 YFSETQ. V was clipped by 3 bases and J by 4 bases, with 13 bases between them. The CDR3 length is 14 residues. For the CDR3, the DNA is TGCGCCAGCAGCTCGGGGGACGAAGTCTATGGCTACACCTTC. Translated: CASSSGDEVYGYTF.

The chain carries TRBV9 and TRBJ1-2; 10 bases line up with TRBD1. This CDR3 spans 15 amino acids. Germline-derived CDR1 and CDR2 are SGDLS and YYNGEE. V was clipped by 2 bases and J by 5 bases; unmatched bases: 6. In nucleotides, the CDR3 is TGTGCCAGCAGCGTTGGAGGGGACAGGGGTTATGGCTACACCTTC. It codes for CASSVGGDRGYGYTF.

The V and J genes are TRBV7-6 and TRBJ2-7; 11 bases map to TRBD2. The germline gives CDR1 SGHVS, CDR2 FNYEAQ. This CDR3 has 13 residues. With V trimmed by 4 bases and J by 5 bases, 1 base remained unmatched. Here the CDR3 reads CASSSTSGNEQYF. CDR3 bases: TGTGCCAGCAGCTCGACTAGCGGGAACGAGCAGTACTTC.

The chain has TRBV18 and TRBJ2-1; 7 nucleotides match TRBD2. Germline V CDR1 and CDR2: KGHSH, LQKENI. This CDR3 has 14 amino acids. The V and J ends lost 4 bases and 7 bases, in that order; junction bases with no gene match: 7. The CDR3 loop is CASSQTSLQNEQFF. CDR3 nucleotides: TGTGCCAGCTCACAGACTAGCCTTCAGAATGAGCAGTTCTTC.

The chain carries TRBV7-2 and TRBJ2-7, with 12 bases that match TRBD2. Germline loops: CDR1 SGHTA, CDR2 FQGNSA. CDR3 length: 16 residues. The trim removed 4 bases at V and 4 bases at J, leaving 8 bases unmatched. The DNA of the CDR3 is TGTGCCAGCAGCTCTTTTCTAGCGGGAGGGGTTTACGAGCAGTACTTC. Its protein product is CASSSFLAGGVYEQYF.

The chain carries TRBV4-3 and TRBJ2-1, with 11 bases matching TRBD1. Losses at the gene ends were 4 bases for V and 6 bases for J; bases not matched to a gene: 5. Germline V lookup: CDR1 LGHNA, CDR2 YSLEER. The CDR3 is made up of 15 amino acids. For the CDR3, the DNA is TGCGCCAGCAGCCGCTCCGGGACAGGGGGCAATGAGCAGTTCTTC. This codes for CASSRSGTGGNEQFF.

The V and J genes are TRBV5-6 and TRBJ2-7; 7 bases align to TRBD2. This CDR3 is 16 amino acids long. The J segment lost 7 bases and the V segment lost 5 bases, leaving 18 bases of the junction unmatched. CDR1 and CDR2 from the germline V gene are SGHDT and YYEEEE. CDR3 DNA: TGTGCCAGCAGTCCGGTTAGGACTAGTAGGGTCGGGGAGCAGTACTTC. Amino acid sequence: CASSPVRTSRVGEQYF.

A few counts support this clone. The chain employs TRBV29-1 and TRBJ1-1; 8 bases fit TRBD1. Germline V lookup: CDR1 SQVTM, CDR2 ANQGSEA. The CDR3 loop spans 14 amino acids. With V trimmed by 1 base and J by 8 bases, 9 bases remained unmatched. The CDR3, as DNA: TGCAGCGTTGAAGGGACAGGGCTTGATGGGGAAGCTTTCTTT. Residues: CSVEGTGLDGEAFF.

The chain uses TRBV7-9 and TRBJ2-1; a weak D match, TRBD1 (5 bases). Germline assignment: CDR1 SEHNR and CDR2 FQNEAQ (reference sequence). This CDR3 contains 15 residues. Trimming took 4 bases from V and 4 from J, leaving 14 bases between them. CDR3 DNA sequence: TGTGCCAGCAGCTACCAACAGGCGGAATACAATGAGCAGTTCTTC. Its translation: CASSYQQAEYNEQFF. Based on the CDR3 plus reference TRBV7-9 and TRBJ2-1, the full variable domain is DTGVSQNPRHKITKRGQNVTFRCDPISEHNRLYWYRQTLGQGPEFLTYFQNEAQLEKSRLLSDRFSAERPKGSFSTLEIQRTEQGDSAMYLCASSYQQAEYNEQFFGPGTRLTVL.

This chain connects TRBV18 to TRBJ1-2; D gene uncertain. The CDR3 is 13 amino acids. Germline values: CDR1 KGHSH, CDR2 LQKENI. Trimming took off 2 bases at V and 8 bases at J, with 12 bases between the two ends. The CDR3 protein is CASSPAPGGGYTF. The CDR3 coding sequence is TGTGCCAGCTCACCAGCCCCAGGTGGAGGCTACACCTTC.